Here is one T cell receptor beta chain with its context. Its target is not known. The CDR3 is 15 residues long. The germline CDR1 and CDR2 sequences are SGHAT and FQNNGV. V was clipped by 5 bases and J by 4 bases; unmatched bases: 8. The data were taken from a study of blood T cells in healthy people across ages. Study-level points and caveats: The donors' CMV status was not determined, possibly confounding changes in expanded clonotypes.

A second about 7 to 12 cycle PCR used barcoded and J-beta primers. TCRdb fed the 5' RACE reads into MiXCR, producing one record per CDR3 protein. The repertoire holds roughly 1.5 million distinct CDR3 sequences, with roughly 43% as singletons. The origin of this receptor is a woman aged 18-29 years in good health. The chain is built from TRBV11-2 and TRBJ2-1; TRBD1 matches 7 bases. Specimen: blood. The CDR3: CASSPGTVLYNEQFF. CDR3 nucleotides: TGTGCCAGCAGCCCTGGGACAGTACTGTACAATGAGCAGTTCTTC.